This TCR beta chain was identified in a study of technical replicates of blood from a handful of donors. V gave up 8 bases and J gave up 4 bases; unmatched junction bases: 10. In germline, CDR1 is LNHDA, CDR2 SQIVND (reference sequence). The CDR3 is 14 residues long. Profiled with immunoSEQ multiplex PCR; TCRdb holds only in-frame clones, not every one. This table holds tens of thousands of clones, around 97% found once. This clonotype was sampled from a human donor in good health. The rearrangement links TRBV19 to TRBJ2-7, with 8 bases that match TRBD1. Sequenced material: T cells isolated from PBMCs. The CDR3 coding sequence is TGTGCCAGTGGCTCGGACAGGGCGGGATACGAGCAGTACTTC. This codes for CASGSDRAGYEQYF. The variable domain in full, with the rest retrieved from reference TRBV19 and TRBJ2-7, is DGGITQSPKYLFRKEGQNVTLSCEQNLNHDAMYWYRQDPGQGLRLIYYSQIVNDFQKGDIAEGYSVSREKKESFPLTVTSAQKNPTAFYLCASGSDRAGYEQYFGPGTRLTVT.